These T cell receptor beta chains were read from a single sample in a study of spatial heterogeneity in lung cancer. TCRdb recomputed calls from the 5' RACE reads with MiXCR, one row per CDR3 protein. The table has around 120,000 distinct CDR3 sequences, 12% seen once. The sequences come from PBMCs, collected at follow-up. The receptors stem from a male donor with early-stage non-small cell lung cancer. The CDR3 runs from the conserved cysteine through the conserved F or W. Fields, in order: V gene, D gene, J gene, clone size, CDR3 DNA, CDR3 protein. The D gene is left open where the match is weak. The size field is filled for only some rows; it gives once, few, many or a size class.

v_gene: TRBV7-2
d_gene: NA
j_gene: TRBJ1-5
abundance: NA
CDR3nt: TGTGCCAGCGGCTTAGGCTCTTCTGGAGGTCAGCCCCAGCATTTT
CDR3aa: CASGLGSSGGQPQHF

v_gene: TRBV28
d_gene: NA
j_gene: TRBJ1-5
abundance: many
CDR3nt: TGTGCCAGCAGCTTCAACATTCTAAGCAATCAGCCCCAGCATTTT
CDR3aa: CASSFNILSNQPQHF

v_gene: TRBV14
d_gene: NA
j_gene: TRBJ2-5
abundance: many
CDR3nt: TGTGCCAGCAGCCAAGATTTGGCGGAGACCCAGTACTTC
CDR3aa: CASSQDLAETQYF

v_gene: TRBV24-1
d_gene: TRBD2
j_gene: TRBJ2-5
abundance: NA
CDR3nt: TGTGCCACCAGTGATGTAGCGGGGGTAGAGACCCAGTACTTC
CDR3aa: CATSDVAGVETQYF

v_gene: TRBV18
d_gene: NA
j_gene: TRBJ2-3
abundance: many
CDR3nt: TGTGCCAGCTCACCATGGGGCCAGACAGATACGCAGTATTTT
CDR3aa: CASSPWGQTDTQYF

v_gene: TRBV27
d_gene: NA
j_gene: TRBJ1-2
abundance: many
CDR3nt: TGTGCCAGCAGGAAAACAGCTACTAACTATGGCTACACCTTC
CDR3aa: CASRKTATNYGYTF

v_gene: TRBV10-3
d_gene: TRBD1
j_gene: TRBJ1-1
abundance: NA
CDR3nt: TGTGCCATCAGTCGGGGACAGGGTTTTAACACTGAAGCTTTCTTT
CDR3aa: CAISRGQGFNTEAFF

v_gene: TRBV5-8
d_gene: NA
j_gene: TRBJ1-5
abundance: many
CDR3nt: TGTGCCAGCGGAGCCGGCACAAGCGGTTATCAGCCCCAGCATTTT
CDR3aa: CASGAGTSGYQPQHF

v_gene: TRBV7-8
d_gene: NA
j_gene: TRBJ1-4
abundance: NA
CDR3nt: TGTGCCAGCAGCTTCCGTAATGAAAAACTGTTTTTT
CDR3aa: CASSFRNEKLFF

v_gene: TRBV20-1
d_gene: NA
j_gene: TRBJ2-5
abundance: few
CDR3nt: TGCAGTGCCCCGGGATTCCAAGAGACCCAGTACTTC
CDR3aa: CSAPGFQETQYF